Sequencing of this TCR beta chain was carried out in a study of blood T cell repertoires in COVID-19. About the research overall: From the United States, Italy and Spain came samples of acute and convalescent COVID-19. The analysed material was cDNA or gDNA that came from T cells, B-cell-depleted T cells, or PBMCs.

Trimming took 4 bases from V and 6 from J, leaving 18 bases between them. The CDR3 is made up of 15 amino acids. Germline values: CDR1 LGHDT, CDR2 YNNKEL (reference sequence). Original handling: Reference gene primer amplification gave nucleated cell count estimates. Method: immunoSEQ multiplex PCR; TCRdb's copy keeps in-frame clones and lacks some. V and J calls plus clone size are reproduced from that table; the DNA served to infer D and trimming. The sample has some 200,000 clones; 70% to 90% are singletons. Input material: peripheral blood. The chain combines TRBV3-1 (or the pseudogene TRBV3-2) with TRBJ1-1; D not certain. The origin of this receptor is a man aged 40-50 years with active or convalescent COVID-19. The DNA of the CDR3 is TGTGCCAGCAGCCTGGGAGGACGTTTACGATCTGAAGCTTTCTTT. It is translated as CASSLGGRLRSEAFF.